This T cell receptor beta chain was retrieved from a study of OX40 agonist ivuxolimab in advanced cancers. At the level of the whole study: The costimulatory receptor OX40 (CD134) was targeted by ivuxolimab, a fully human IgG2 agonistic monoclonal antibody. Of the roughly 51 patients in dose escalation, around 19 had hepatocellular carcinoma, approximately 15 had melanoma, 9 had renal cell carcinoma and 9 had head and neck cancer. The paper covers the monotherapy dose-escalation part of the phase I ivuxolimab trial, which included N of about 50 patients. The dose-escalation cohort was 82.7% male with a mean age of about 65 years, ranging from roughly 23 to 79. Patients were allowed to have had prior anti-PD-1, anti-PD-L1 or anti-CTLA-4 therapy, and around 40% of the dose-escalation patients had previously received checkpoint inhibitors. Intravenous ivuxolimab was administered to patients every 2 weeks at six dose levels: 0.01, 0.1, 0.3, 1.5, 3 and 10 mg/kg. The point of sequencing TCRbeta in the periphery was to test whether ivuxolimab changed TCR sequence diversity and drove clonal T-cell expansion. Three dose-escalation patients achieved partial responses, one with hepatocellular carcinoma and two with cutaneous melanoma.

Genomic DNA was extracted from sorted cells for sequencing of the TCRbeta CDR3 region. The immunoSEQ Assay was used to sequence the TCRbeta CDR3 regions. The source is immuneACCESS, and TCRdb retained only in-frame sequences with V and J called. Part of the clones is not carried over; for the studies checked, unresolved V genes explain less than half of this, and the remainder is unexplained. This sample has 40,000 to 60,000 clones in its table, and about 88% of those were observed once. The ten largest clones capture 1.5% to 2% of the sample. The trial excluded patients who had a history of autoimmune disease or who were on systemic immunosuppression. In every dose cohort, peripheral blood was drawn for TCR sequencing at baseline, cycle 4 day 1, and cycle 7 day 1. Samples came from an open-label, multicenter, first-in-human phase I dose-escalation trial of ivuxolimab. The trial enrolled adults with locally advanced or metastatic head and neck squamous cell, hepatocellular, melanoma or renal cell carcinoma. Before TCR sequencing, CD4+ and CD8+ T cells were separately sorted from peripheral blood.

Study-level results and caveats: In the 0.1-3.0 mg/kg groups, partial responders had among the lowest normalized peripheral clonal expansion, particularly in CD8+ T cells. After ivuxolimab, expanded clones were on average more numerous among CD8+ T cells than among CD4+ T cells. At doses from 0.1 to 3.0 mg/kg, clonal expansion was seen in both CD4+ and CD8+ blood T cells between baseline and week 6. Low levels of normalized T-cell clonal expansion were also seen in some nonresponding patients. The antigen specificity of the peripheral T cells that underwent clonal expansion was not determined.

V gives up 8 bases and J gives up 5 bases, and the segment between their germline ends measures 20 bases. Including the terminal cysteine and phenylalanine, the CDR3 comprises 15 residues. Only CDR3 DNA remains: 45 bases, in frame from the first base. The germline V gene encodes CDR1 SGDLS and CDR2 YYNGEE. Comments on this clone: Its antigen remains undetermined. The sample holds no much larger clone one base away, and base qualities are not on file.

This TCR was sampled from an adult with an advanced solid tumor such as melanoma, head and neck, liver or kidney cancer. The chain links TRBV9 with TRBJ2-1; the D gene is perhaps TRBD2, from 6 matching bases. The material sequenced was CD4+ or CD8+ T cells sorted from blood, taken in a trial of the OX40 agonist ivuxolimab. The DNA sequence is as follows: TGTGCCAGTGCTCACCTGGGGCCTAGCGACAATGAGCAGTTCTTC. This codes for CASAHLGPSDNEQFF.